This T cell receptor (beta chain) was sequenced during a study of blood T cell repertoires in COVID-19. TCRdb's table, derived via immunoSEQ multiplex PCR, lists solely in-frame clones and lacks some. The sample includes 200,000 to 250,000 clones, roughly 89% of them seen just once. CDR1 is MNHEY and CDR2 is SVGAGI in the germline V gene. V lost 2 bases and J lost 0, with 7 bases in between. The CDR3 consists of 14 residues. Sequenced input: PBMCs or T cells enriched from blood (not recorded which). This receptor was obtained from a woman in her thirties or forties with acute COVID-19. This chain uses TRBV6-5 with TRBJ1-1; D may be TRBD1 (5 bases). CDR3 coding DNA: TGTGCCAGCAGTTACGGGACTCTGAACACTGAAGCTTTCTTT. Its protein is CASSYGTLNTEAFF.